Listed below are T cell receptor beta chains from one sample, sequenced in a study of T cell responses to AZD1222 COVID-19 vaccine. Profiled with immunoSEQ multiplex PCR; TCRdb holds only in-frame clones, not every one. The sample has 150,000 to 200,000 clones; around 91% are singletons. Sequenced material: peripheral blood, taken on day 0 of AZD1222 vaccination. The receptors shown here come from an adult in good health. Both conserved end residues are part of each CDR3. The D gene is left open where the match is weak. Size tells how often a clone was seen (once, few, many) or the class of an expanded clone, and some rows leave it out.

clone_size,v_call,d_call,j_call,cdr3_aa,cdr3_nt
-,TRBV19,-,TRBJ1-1,CASLTGGGHSEAFF,TGTGCCAGCCTCACAGGTGGGGGCCATTCTGAAGCTTTCTTT
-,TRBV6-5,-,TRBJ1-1,CASSRTEDMNTEAFF,TGTGCCAGCAGCCGGACAGAGGACATGAACACTGAAGCTTTCTTT
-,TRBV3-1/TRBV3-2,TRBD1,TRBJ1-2,CASSHGQGTNYGYTF,TGTGCCAGCAGCCACGGACAGGGGACGAACTATGGCTACACCTTC
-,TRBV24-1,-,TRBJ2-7,CATSEPDNYEQYF,TGTGCCACCAGTGAACCGGATAACTACGAGCAGTACTTC
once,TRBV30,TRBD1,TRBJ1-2,CAWSVQQGAGYTF,TGTGCCTGGAGTGTACAACAGGGGGCTGGCTACACCTTC
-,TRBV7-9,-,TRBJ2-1,CASSSPPSYNEQFF,TGTGCCAGCAGCTCACCTCCATCCTACAATGAGCAGTTCTTC
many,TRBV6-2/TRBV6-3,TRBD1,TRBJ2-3,CASTPGTGTTDTQYF,TGTGCCAGCACCCCCGGGACAGGGACCACAGATACGCAGTATTTT
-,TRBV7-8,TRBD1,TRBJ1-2,CASSLRFRDRDHGNYGYTF,TGTGCCAGCAGCTTACGGTTTAGAGACAGGGACCACGGAAACTATGGCTACACCTTC
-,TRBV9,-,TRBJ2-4,CASSDSLAKNIQYF,TGTGCCAGCAGCGACAGCCTAGCCAAAAACATTCAGTACTTC
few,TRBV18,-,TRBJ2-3,CASSPLYVTDTQYF,TGTGCCAGCTCACCACTGTATGTCACAGATACGCAGTATTTT
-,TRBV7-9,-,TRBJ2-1,CASSHGPLSYNEQFF,TGTGCCAGCAGCCATGGGCCTTTATCCTACAATGAGCAGTTCTTC
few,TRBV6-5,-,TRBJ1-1,CASSYPGLRDGTEAFF,TGTGCCAGCAGTTACCCAGGACTCCGGGACGGGACTGAAGCTTTCTTT
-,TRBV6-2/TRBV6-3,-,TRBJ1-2,CASSPGTLRERDYTF,TGTGCCAGCAGCCCAGGGACCTTACGGGAAAGGGACTACACCTTC
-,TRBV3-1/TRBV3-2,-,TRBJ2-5,CASSQRVSATQYF,TGTGCCAGCAGCCAGAGGGTGTCGGCGACCCAGTACTTC
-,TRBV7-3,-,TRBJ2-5,CASSLGIQETQYF,TGTGCCAGCAGCTTAGGCATACAAGAGACCCAGTACTTC
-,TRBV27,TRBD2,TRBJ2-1,CASSLTSGVQFF,TGTGCCAGCAGTTTAACTAGCGGTGTGCAGTTCTTC
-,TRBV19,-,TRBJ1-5,CASTSNSNQPQHF,TGTGCCAGTACCTCGAATAGCAATCAGCCCCAGCATTTT
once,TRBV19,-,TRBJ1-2,CASSIGVGVGGYTF,TGTGCCAGTAGTATTGGCGTTGGGGTTGGAGGCTACACCTTC
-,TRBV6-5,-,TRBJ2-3,CASTRTGDTQYF,TGTGCCAGCACTCGAACGGGGGATACGCAGTATTTT
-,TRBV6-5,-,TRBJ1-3,CASRATASGNTIYF,TGTGCCAGCAGAGCGACAGCCTCTGGAAACACCATATATTTT
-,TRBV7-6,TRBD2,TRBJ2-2,CASSLARSSGGTVHFTGELFF,TGTGCCAGCAGCTTAGCGCGGTCTAGCGGGGGGACCGTCCACTTTACCGGGGAGCTGTTTTTT
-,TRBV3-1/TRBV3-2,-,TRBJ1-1,CASSQGGAVLYRGSEAFF,TGTGCCAGCAGCCAGGGGGGGGCGGTTCTATACCGTGGCTCTGAAGCTTTCTTT
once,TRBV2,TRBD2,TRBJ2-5,CASSMGLAGGLETQYF,TGTGCCAGCAGTATGGGACTAGCGGGGGGGTTGGAGACCCAGTACTTC
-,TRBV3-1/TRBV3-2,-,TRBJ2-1,CASSQSAGEQFF,TGTGCCAGCAGCCAATCCGCGGGTGAGCAGTTCTTC
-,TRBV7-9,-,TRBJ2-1,CASSLSETGEQFF,TGTGCCAGCAGCTTATCTGAGACCGGGGAGCAGTTCTTC
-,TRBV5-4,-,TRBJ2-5,CASSSEGALGETQYF,TGTGCCAGCAGCTCCGAAGGGGCCCTAGGTGAGACCCAGTACTTC
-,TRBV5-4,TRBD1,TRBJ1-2,CASSQRQGTYNAYTF,TGTGCCAGCAGCCAACGACAGGGAACATATAATGCCTACACCTTC